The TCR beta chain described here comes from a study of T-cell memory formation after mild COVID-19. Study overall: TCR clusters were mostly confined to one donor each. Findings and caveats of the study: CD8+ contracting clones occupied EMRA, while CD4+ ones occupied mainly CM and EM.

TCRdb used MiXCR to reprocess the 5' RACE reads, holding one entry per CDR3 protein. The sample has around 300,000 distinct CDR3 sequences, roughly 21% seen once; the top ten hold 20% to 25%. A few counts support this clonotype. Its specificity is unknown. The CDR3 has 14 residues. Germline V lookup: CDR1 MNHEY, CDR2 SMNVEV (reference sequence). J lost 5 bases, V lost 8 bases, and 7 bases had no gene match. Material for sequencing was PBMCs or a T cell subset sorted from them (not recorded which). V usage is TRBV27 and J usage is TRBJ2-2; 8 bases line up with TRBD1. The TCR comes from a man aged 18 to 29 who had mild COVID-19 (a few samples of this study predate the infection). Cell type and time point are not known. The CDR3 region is CASGSGQGTGELFF. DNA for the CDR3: TGTGCCAGCGGATCAGGACAGGGAACCGGGGAGCTGTTTTTT.